The clone carrying this TCR beta chain was seen at least ten times. The target antigen is unknown. Other autoimmune diseases, uncontrolled infections, pregnancy or lactation led to the exclusion of patients. A diagnosis was made from clinical symptoms together with serum thyroxine, TRAb, thyroid ultrasound and orbital computed tomography. With 4 bases removed from V and 0 bases from J, the gap between germline ends came to 9 bases. Germline CDR1 reads SGHDN; CDR2 reads FVKESK. This CDR3 comprises 14 residues. These data belong to a study of Graves' ophthalmopathy and Graves' hyperthyroidism. Findings and caveats of the study: Also, most clonotypes expanded in the thyroid above 0.001 frequency appeared in blood.

CDR3 regions of TCR beta were amplified from RNA transcripts. First-round RT-PCR used HTBI primers; second-round multiplex PCR followed. One entry per CDR3 protein, called by TCRdb with MiXCR from the multiplex PCR reads. The repertoire holds some 170,000 distinct CDR3 sequences, with roughly two fifths as singletons. V and J are TRBV14 and TRBJ2-5, with D possibly matching TRBD2 (5 bases). This receptor was taken from a man younger than 45 with Graves' ophthalmopathy. Sequencing was done on a sample of peripheral blood. The CDR3 region has the DNA TGTGCCAGCAGCCGTACTAGAAACCAAGAGACCCAGTACTTC. Its protein is CASSRTRNQETQYF. Combining the CDR3 with reference TRBV14 and TRBJ2-5 gives the whole variable domain EAGVTQFPSHSVIEKGQTVTLRCDPISGHDNLYWYRRVMGKEIKFLLHFVKESKQDESGMPNNRFLAERTGGTYSTLKVQPAELEDSGVYFCASSRTRNQETQYFGPGTRLLVL.